This entry is about one TCR beta chain. Its antigen is unknown. The sample belongs to a study of cytomegalovirus exposure and HLA in healthy donors. Notes on the study in general: HLA alleles were associated with some 17,000 TCR beta sequences in a later analysis at 0.05 false discovery rate.

The PCR used 60 Vbeta and 13 Jbeta primers. Repertoires were generated with immunoSEQ multiplex PCR, while TCRdb's copy carries only in-frame clones and drops some. The listing records around 140,000 clones. Trimming pared 0 bases from V and 0 bases from J, leaving 10 bases between. The CDR3 totals 16 residues. The germline CDR1 and CDR2 sequences are LGHNA and YSLEER. The chain joins TRBV4-3 to TRBJ2-3; D unresolved. This TCR derives from a male donor in good health and CMV-seronegative. The source material was PBMCs. The CDR3 DNA reads TGCGCCAGCAGCCAAGACCCGGGTCTTAGCACAGATACGCAGTATTTT. It is translated as CASSQDPGLSTDTQYF.